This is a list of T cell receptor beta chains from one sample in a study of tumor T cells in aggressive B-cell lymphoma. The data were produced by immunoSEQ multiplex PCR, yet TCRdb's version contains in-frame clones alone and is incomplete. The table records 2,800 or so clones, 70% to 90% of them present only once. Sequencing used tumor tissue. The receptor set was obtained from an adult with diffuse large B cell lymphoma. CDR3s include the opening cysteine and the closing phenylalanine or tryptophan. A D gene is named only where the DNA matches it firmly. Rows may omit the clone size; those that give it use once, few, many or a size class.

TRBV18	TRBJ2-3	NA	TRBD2	CASSPGLGPTDTQYF	TGTGCCAGCTCCCCTGGACTAGGACCTACAGATACGCAGTATTTT
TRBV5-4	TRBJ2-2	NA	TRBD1	CASSPSGTVNTGELFF	TGTGCCAGCAGTCCCTCGGGGACAGTCAACACCGGGGAGCTGTTTTTT
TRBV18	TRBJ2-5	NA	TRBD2	CASSPLAGGLQETQYF	TGTGCCAGCTCACCACTAGCGGGGGGCTTACAAGAGACCCAGTACTTC
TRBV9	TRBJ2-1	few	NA	CASSEGWGRSDEQFF	TGTGCCAGCAGCGAAGGGTGGGGGCGTTCGGATGAGCAGTTCTTC
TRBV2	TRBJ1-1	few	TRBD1	CAKQGSAGGAEAFF	TGTGCCAAGCAAGGGTCCGCAGGGGGCGCTGAAGCTTTCTTT
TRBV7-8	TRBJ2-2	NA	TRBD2	CASRSLTSGGPGELFF	TGTGCCAGCCGCTCCCTAACTAGCGGGGGGCCCGGGGAGCTGTTTTTT
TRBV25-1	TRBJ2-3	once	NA	CASSEYIYTQYF	TGTGCCAGCAGTGAATATATTTATACGCAGTATTTT
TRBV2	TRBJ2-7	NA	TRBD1	CARGDSSYEQYF	TGTGCCAGGGGGGACAGTTCCTACGAGCAGTACTTC
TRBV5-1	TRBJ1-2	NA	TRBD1	CASSLGGTGSNYGYTF	TGCGCCAGCAGCTTGGGTGGGACAGGGTCCAACTATGGCTACACCTTC
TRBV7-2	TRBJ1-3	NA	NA	CASSLGPVAGNTIYF	TGTGCCAGCAGCTTAGGTCCGGTTGCTGGAAACACCATATATTTT
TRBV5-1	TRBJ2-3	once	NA	CASSLAGAGGTDTQYF	TGCGCCAGCAGCTTGGCCGGGGCAGGGGGCACAGATACGCAGTATTTT
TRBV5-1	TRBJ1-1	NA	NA	CASSQDSTSEAFF	TGCGCCAGCAGCCAAGACAGCACATCTGAAGCTTTCTTT
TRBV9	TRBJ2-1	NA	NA	CASSVGSTAYNEQFF	TGTGCCAGCAGCGTAGGGAGTACGGCCTACAATGAGCAGTTCTTC